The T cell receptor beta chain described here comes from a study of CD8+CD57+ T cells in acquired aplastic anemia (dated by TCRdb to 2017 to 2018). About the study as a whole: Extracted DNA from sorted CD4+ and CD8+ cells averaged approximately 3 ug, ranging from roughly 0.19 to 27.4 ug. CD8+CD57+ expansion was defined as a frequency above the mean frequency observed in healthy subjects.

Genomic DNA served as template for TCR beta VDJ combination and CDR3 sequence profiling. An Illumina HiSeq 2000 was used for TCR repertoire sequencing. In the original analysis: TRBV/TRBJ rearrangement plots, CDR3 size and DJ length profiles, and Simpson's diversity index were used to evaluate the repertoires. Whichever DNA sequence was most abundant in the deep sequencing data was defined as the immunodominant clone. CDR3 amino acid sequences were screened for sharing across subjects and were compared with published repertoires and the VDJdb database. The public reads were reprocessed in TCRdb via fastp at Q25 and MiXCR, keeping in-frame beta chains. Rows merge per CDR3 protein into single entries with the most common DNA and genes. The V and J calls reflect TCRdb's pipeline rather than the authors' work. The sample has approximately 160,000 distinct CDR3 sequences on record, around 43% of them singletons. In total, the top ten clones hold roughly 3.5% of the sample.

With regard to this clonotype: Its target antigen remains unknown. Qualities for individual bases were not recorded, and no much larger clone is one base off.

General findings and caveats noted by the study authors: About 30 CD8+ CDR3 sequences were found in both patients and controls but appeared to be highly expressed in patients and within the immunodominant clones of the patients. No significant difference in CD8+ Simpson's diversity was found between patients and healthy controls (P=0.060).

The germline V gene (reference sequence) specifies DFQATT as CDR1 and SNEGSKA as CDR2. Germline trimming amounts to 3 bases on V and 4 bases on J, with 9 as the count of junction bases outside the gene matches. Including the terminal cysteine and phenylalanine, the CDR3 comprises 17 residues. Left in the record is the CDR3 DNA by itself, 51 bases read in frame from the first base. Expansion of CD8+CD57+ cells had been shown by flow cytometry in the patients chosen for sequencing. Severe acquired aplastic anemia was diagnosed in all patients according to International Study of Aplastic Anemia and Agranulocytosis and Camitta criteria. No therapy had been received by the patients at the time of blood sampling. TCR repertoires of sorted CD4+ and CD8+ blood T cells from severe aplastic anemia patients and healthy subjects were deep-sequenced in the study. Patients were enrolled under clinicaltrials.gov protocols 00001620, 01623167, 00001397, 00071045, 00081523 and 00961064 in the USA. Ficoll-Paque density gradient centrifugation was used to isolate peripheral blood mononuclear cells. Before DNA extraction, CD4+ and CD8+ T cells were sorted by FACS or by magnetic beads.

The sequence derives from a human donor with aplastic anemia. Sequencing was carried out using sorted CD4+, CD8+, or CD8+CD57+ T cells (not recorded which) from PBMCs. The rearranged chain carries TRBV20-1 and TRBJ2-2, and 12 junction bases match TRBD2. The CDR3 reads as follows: CSARTSGGAASTGELFF. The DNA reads TGCAGTGCTAGGACTAGCGGGGGAGCCGCTAGCACCGGGGAGCTGTTTTTT.